The next 3 T cell receptor beta chains were all read from a single sample in a study of cytomegalovirus exposure and HLA in healthy donors. The PCR made use of 60 Vbeta and 13 Jbeta primers. Generated by immunoSEQ multiplex PCR, the TCRdb table keeps only in-frame clones and is missing some. The data contain about 110,000 clones, 78% of them seen just once; the ten biggest clones take up around 5.1%. The sequenced sample consisted of PBMCs. The receptors were gathered from a male donor in good health and CMV-seronegative.

The chain couples TRBV27 to TRBJ1-5, with D tentatively TRBD1 (5 bases). Trimming took 2 bases from V and 2 from J, leaving 10 bases between them. This CDR3 is 15 amino acids long. Germline V gives CDR1 MNHEY, CDR2 SMNVEV (reference sequence). DNA of the CDR3: TGTGCCAGCAGTTTAAGCGCCAGGGGCAATCAGCCCCAGCATTTT. Its protein product is CASSLSARGNQPQHF.

The chain carries TRBV2 and TRBJ2-7; TRBD1 might be the D (5 bases). There are 14 residues in the CDR3. Germline lookup yields CDR1 SNHLY and CDR2 FYNNEI. Trimming took off 7 bases at V and 4 bases at J, with 17 bases between the two ends. The CDR3 coding sequence is TGTGCCAGCACCCTAGAAACAGGCCCTTACGAGCAGTACTTC. As protein: CASTLETGPYEQYF. The full variable domain, with the rest looked up from reference TRBV2 and TRBJ2-7, is EPEVTQTPSHQVTQMGQEVILRCVPISNHLYFYWYRQILGQKVEFLVSFYNNEISEKSEIFDDQFSVERPDGSNFTLKIRSTKLEDSAMYFCASTLETGPYEQYFGPGTRLTVT.

The chain links TRBV5-4 to TRBJ2-2, with TRBD2 matching 8 bases. Germline CDR1 SGHNT, CDR2 YYREEE (reference sequence). There are 17 residues in the CDR3. V shed 6 bases, J shed 5 bases, and the junction held 15 bases outside the gene matches. The CDR3 loop reads CASTLSPGGGNTGELFF. CDR3 bases: TGTGCCAGCACCCTTTCTCCCGGGGGGGGAAATACCGGGGAGCTGTTTTTT.